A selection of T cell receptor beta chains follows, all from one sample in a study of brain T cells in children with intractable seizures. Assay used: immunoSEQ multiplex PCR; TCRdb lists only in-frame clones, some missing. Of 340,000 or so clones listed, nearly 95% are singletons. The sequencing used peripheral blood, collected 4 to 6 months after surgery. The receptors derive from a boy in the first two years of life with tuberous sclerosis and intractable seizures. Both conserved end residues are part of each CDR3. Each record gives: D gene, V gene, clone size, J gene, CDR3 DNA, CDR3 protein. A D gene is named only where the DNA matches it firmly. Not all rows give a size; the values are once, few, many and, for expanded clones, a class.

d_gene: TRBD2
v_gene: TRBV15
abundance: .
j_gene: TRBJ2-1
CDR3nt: TGTGCCACCAGCAGAGATCGGGCTAGCGGGAGGTTGGGCAATGAGCAGTTCTTC
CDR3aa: CATSRDRASGRLGNEQFF

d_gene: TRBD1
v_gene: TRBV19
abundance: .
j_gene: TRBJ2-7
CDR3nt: TGTGCCAGTAGTATAGACCATCGGCAGGGGGTTGGCGAGCAGTACTTC
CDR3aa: CASSIDHRQGVGEQYF

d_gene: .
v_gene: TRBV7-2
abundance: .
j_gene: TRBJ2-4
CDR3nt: TGTGCCAGCAGCTTAGCGGCAGGTTCCCTGTCCAAAAACATTCAGTACTTC
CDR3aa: CASSLAAGSLSKNIQYF

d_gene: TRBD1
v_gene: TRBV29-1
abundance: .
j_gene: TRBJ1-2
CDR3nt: TGCAGCGTCGAGGACAGGGGAGAGATTCCCTATGGCTACACCTTC
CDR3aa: CSVEDRGEIPYGYTF

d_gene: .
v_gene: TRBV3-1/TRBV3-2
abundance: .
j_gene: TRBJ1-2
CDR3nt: TGTGCCAGCAGCCAAGCTCGGCAGCTATATGGCTACACCTTC
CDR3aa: CASSQARQLYGYTF

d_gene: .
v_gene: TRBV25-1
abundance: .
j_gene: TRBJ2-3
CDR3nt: TGTGCCAGCAGTGAACCGACAGATACGCAGTATTTT
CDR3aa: CASSEPTDTQYF

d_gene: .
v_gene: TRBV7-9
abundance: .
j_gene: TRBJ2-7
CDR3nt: TGTGCCAGCAGCTCGCCTTGGGGACAAGACTTCGCGTACGAGCAGTACTTC
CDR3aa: CASSSPWGQDFAYEQYF

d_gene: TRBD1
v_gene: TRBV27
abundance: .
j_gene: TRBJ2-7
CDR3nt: TGTGCCAGCAGCCCTCTCGACAGGGTCCACGAGCAGTACTTC
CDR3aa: CASSPLDRVHEQYF

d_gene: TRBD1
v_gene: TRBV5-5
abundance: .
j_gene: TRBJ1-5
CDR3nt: TGTGCCAGCAGCTCGGGACAGACAAGTAGCAATCAGCCCCAGCATTTT
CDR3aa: CASSSGQTSSNQPQHF

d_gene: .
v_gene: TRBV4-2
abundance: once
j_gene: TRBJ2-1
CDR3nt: TGTGCCAGCAGCCAACGCGGGACGGGAGTTCCGAACAATGAGCAGTTCTTC
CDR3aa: CASSQRGTGVPNNEQFF

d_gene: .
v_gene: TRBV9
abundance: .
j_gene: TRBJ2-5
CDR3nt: TGTGCCAGCAGCGTAGAGAACCGAGAGACCCAGTACTTC
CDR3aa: CASSVENRETQYF

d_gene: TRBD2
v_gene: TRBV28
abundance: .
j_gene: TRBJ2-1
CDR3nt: TGTGCCACACGTTCTAGCGGGGGTTACAATGAGCAGTTCTTC
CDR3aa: CATRSSGGYNEQFF

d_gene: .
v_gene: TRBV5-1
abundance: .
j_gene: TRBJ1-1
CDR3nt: TGCGCCAGCAGCTTGGCGGACCCCTACACTGAAGCTTTCTTT
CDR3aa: CASSLADPYTEAFF

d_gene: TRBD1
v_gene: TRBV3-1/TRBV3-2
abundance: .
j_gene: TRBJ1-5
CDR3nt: TGTGCCAGCAGCCAAGGGACAGGGGGCAATCAGCCCCAGCATTTT
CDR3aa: CASSQGTGGNQPQHF

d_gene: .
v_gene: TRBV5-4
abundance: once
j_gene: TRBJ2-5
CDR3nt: TGTGCCAGCAGCTTGGCGACTAGTGGAGGGTCCCAGTACTTC
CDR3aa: CASSLATSGGSQYF

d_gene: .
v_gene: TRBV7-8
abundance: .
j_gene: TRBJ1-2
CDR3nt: TGTGCCAGCAGCCACAACCCCCGACTCCCAGGCGGGGGTGGCTACACCTTC
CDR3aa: CASSHNPRLPGGGGYTF

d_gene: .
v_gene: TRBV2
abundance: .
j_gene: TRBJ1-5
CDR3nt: TGTGCCAGCAGTGAAGAGGGGAATAGCAATCAGCCCCAGCATTTT
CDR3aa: CASSEEGNSNQPQHF

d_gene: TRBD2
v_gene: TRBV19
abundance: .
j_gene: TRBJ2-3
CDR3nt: TGTGCCAGTAGTAAACGAAAAGGACTAGCGGGCGTCACAGATACGCAGTATTTT
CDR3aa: CASSKRKGLAGVTDTQYF